This T cell receptor beta chain was captured in a study of T cell responses to AZD1222 COVID-19 vaccine. In the study overall: Investigators merged groups given second doses at roughly 4 or roughly 12 weeks. The study's findings and limits: Most donors were white British and more were female, and clonal diversity was possibly underestimated. Researchers took repertoire samples only after the peak T cell response had come.

This CDR3 is 15 amino acids long. The germline V gene has CDR1 SGHTA and CDR2 FQGNSA. Trimming left V 3 bases short and J 8 bases short, with 14 bases between. For this clone: The target antigen is unknown.

Using immunoSEQ multiplex PCR, the repertoire was profiled, and TCRdb retains in-frame clones only, with some absent. The sample lists fewer than 130,000 clones; around 94% were seen once. This receptor was taken from an adult in good health. Sample: peripheral blood, taken on day 0 of AZD1222 vaccination. The V gene is TRBV7-2, the J gene TRBJ1-6; a possible D gene is TRBD1 (5 bases). CDR3 sequence (DNA): TGTGCCAGCAGCTTTAGAGGGACGTACGATTCACCCCTCCACTTT. It specifies CASSFRGTYDSPLHF.